The rows below give T cell receptor beta chains drawn from one sample of a study of blood T cell repertoires in COVID-19. Data came from immunoSEQ multiplex PCR; TCRdb stores just in-frame clones and leaves some out. The repertoire holds about 500,000 clones, with about 90% as singletons. Sequencing was done on a sample of PBMCs or T cells enriched from blood (not recorded which). The receptors originated from a young woman who had recovered from COVID-19. Both conserved end residues are part of each CDR3. The D gene is left open where the match is weak. Part of the rows lack a size; the others show once, few, many or a class for expanded clones.

v_gene	abundance	j_gene	d_gene	CDR3nt	CDR3aa
TRBV5-5	.	TRBJ1-1	TRBD1	TGTGCCAGCAGCATGACAGGGGGAAGCACTGAAGCTTTCTTT	CASSMTGGSTEAFF
TRBV29-1	.	TRBJ1-2	.	TGCAGCGTCGAACTCAAAACGCGTTATGGCTACACCTTC	CSVELKTRYGYTF
TRBV30	.	TRBJ1-1	.	TGTGCCTGGAGTCTCCTTTATGGGAGTGAAGCTTTCTTT	CAWSLLYGSEAFF
TRBV14	.	TRBJ1-5	.	TGTGCCAGCAGCCTTTCCCTTGATCAGCCCCAGCATTTT	CASSLSLDQPQHF
TRBV10-2	.	TRBJ1-2	TRBD1	TGCGCCAGCGACATAGGACAGGGGAATGGCTACACCTTC	CASDIGQGNGYTF
TRBV7-7	.	TRBJ2-2	TRBD1	TGTGCTAGCAGCTTAGACAGGGGAGACACCGGGGAGCTGTTTTTT	CASSLDRGDTGELFF
TRBV5-1	.	TRBJ1-1	.	TGCGCCAGCAACGGGAATGGGAGGAACACTGAAGCTTTCTTT	CASNGNGRNTEAFF
TRBV20-1	few	TRBJ1-1	.	TGCAGTGCTAGACTCCTCCAAGCTTTCTTT	CSARLLQAFF
TRBV11-2	.	TRBJ2-7	.	TGTGCCAGCAGCCTTCGACTAGGCGGCGCTTACGAGCAGTACTTC	CASSLRLGGAYEQYF
TRBV18	.	TRBJ2-2	TRBD2	TGTGCCAGCTCACCATTAGCGGGGTCGAACACCGGGGAGCTGTTTTTT	CASSPLAGSNTGELFF
TRBV5-1	.	TRBJ2-4	TRBD1	TGCGCCAGCAGCATGCCAGGGACAGGGGAAAACATTCAGTACTTC	CASSMPGTGENIQYF
TRBV18	.	TRBJ1-1	.	TGTGCCAGCTCACGTAGTGGGCCCACTGAAGCTTTCTTT	CASSRSGPTEAFF
TRBV28	.	TRBJ1-1	.	TGTGCCAGCAGTTTACGGGCGGGGGGGAGGACTGAAGCTTTCTTT	CASSLRAGGRTEAFF
TRBV7-8	.	TRBJ1-5	.	TGTGCCAGCAGCCCCCGGGGGGCATTGGGGCCCCAGCATTTT	CASSPRGALGPQHF
TRBV7-2	few	TRBJ1-2	TRBD1	TGTGCCAGCAGCTTGGTACGACAGGGAGGCAGCTACACCTTC	CASSLVRQGGSYTF
TRBV7-2	once	TRBJ1-6	.	TGTGCCAGCAGCTTACTCCCTAGGTCACCCCTCCACTTT	CASSLLPRSPLHF
TRBV9	.	TRBJ1-3	TRBD1	TGTGCCAGCAGCGGACAGGGGGAAAACACCATATATTTT	CASSGQGENTIYF
TRBV30	.	TRBJ2-7	TRBD2	TGTGCCTGGAGCTCCAAAGGGTTCACTAGCGGGGGTAACGAGCAGTACTTC	CAWSSKGFTSGGNEQYF
TRBV30	.	TRBJ2-6	.	TGTGCCTGGAGTGTGGGGAGTGGCGGGGCCAACGTCCTGACTTTC	CAWSVGSGGANVLTF
TRBV18	.	TRBJ1-1	.	TGTGCCAGCTCACCACGGACCGTAGGGGAGGGGTCTGAAGCTTTCTTT	CASSPRTVGEGSEAFF
TRBV2	.	TRBJ1-2	.	TGTGCCAGCAGTGATGTTAGGGGACTTGAGCATGGCTACACCTTC	CASSDVRGLEHGYTF
TRBV19	.	TRBJ2-7	TRBD2	TGTGCCAGTAGTCATAGCGGGGGGTACTACGAGCAGTACTTC	CASSHSGGYYEQYF
TRBV6-5	.	TRBJ2-1	TRBD1	TGTGCCAGCAGAGACAGGGGGGGAACAAGTGAGCAGTTCTTC	CASRDRGGTSEQFF
TRBV21-1	once	TRBJ1-5	.	TGTGCCAGCAGCACGGGACAGGGGCCCGATCAGCCCCAGCATTTT	CASSTGQGPDQPQHF
TRBV6-5	many	TRBJ1-6	TRBD1	TGTGCCAGCATGGACAGGGGGTTCTATAATTCACCCCTCCACTTT	CASMDRGFYNSPLHF
TRBV11-2	.	TRBJ2-5	TRBD2	TGTGCCAGCAGCTCGTCACTAGCGGGGGGGCACGAGACCCAGTACTTC	CASSSSLAGGHETQYF
TRBV2	.	TRBJ1-2	.	TGTGCCAGCACACAATCTAACTATGGCTACACCTTC	CASTQSNYGYTF
TRBV14	.	TRBJ2-1	TRBD1	TGTGCCAGCAGACCGGACAGGTTAGGCAATGAGCAGTTCTTC	CASRPDRLGNEQFF
TRBV18	.	TRBJ2-2	.	TGTGCCAGCTCACCCGTTGGCGGGGAGCTATCGAACACCGGGGAGCTGTTTTTT	CASSPVGGELSNTGELFF
TRBV7-9	few	TRBJ1-4	.	TGTGCCAGCAGCTTTCCGCAGGGAGGCGAAAAACTGTTTTTT	CASSFPQGGEKLFF
TRBV3-1/TRBV3-2	.	TRBJ2-7	TRBD1	TGTGCCAGCAGCCCCACGAGGGGGCCATACGAGCAGTACTTC	CASSPTRGPYEQYF
TRBV5-5	.	TRBJ2-7	.	TGTGCCAGCAGCTGGGGCCGGACCCGAGACTACGAGCAGTACTTC	CASSWGRTRDYEQYF
TRBV2	.	TRBJ1-2	.	TGTGCCAGCAGTGACGTCAGGGATGCTAACTATGGCTACACCTTC	CASSDVRDANYGYTF
TRBV28	.	TRBJ1-3	TRBD1	TGTGCCAGCAGTTTATATAGGGGGCTGGGAAACACCATATATTTT	CASSLYRGLGNTIYF
TRBV12-5	.	TRBJ2-5	.	TGTGCTAGTGGTTTGGACACAGTCCAAGAGACCCAGTACTTC	CASGLDTVQETQYF
TRBV7-9	.	TRBJ2-2	.	TGTGCCAGCAGCTCAACACGCACCGGGGAGCTGTTTTTT	CASSSTRTGELFF
TRBV5-1	.	TRBJ1-2	TRBD1	TGCGCCAGCAGTACCGGGACAGGCTATGGCTACACCTTC	CASSTGTGYGYTF
TRBV12-3/TRBV12-4	.	TRBJ2-3	.	TGTGCCAGCACCTTCACAGATACGCAGTATTTT	CASTFTDTQYF
TRBV12-5	once	TRBJ2-7	.	TGTGCTAGTGGTTTGTCGGGGGAATTGTACGAGCAGTACTTC	CASGLSGELYEQYF
TRBV5-4	once	TRBJ1-1	TRBD1	TGTGCCAGCAGCTTGAACAGGGGTTATGAAGCTTTCTTT	CASSLNRGYEAFF
TRBV30	.	TRBJ2-3	.	TGTGCCTGGAGTGTACGACCCCCCGAGGCGCAGTATTTT	CAWSVRPPEAQYF
TRBV28	.	TRBJ1-5	TRBD1	TGTGCCAGCACCACAGGGGGCAATAGCAATCAGCCCCAGCATTTT	CASTTGGNSNQPQHF
TRBV5-1	.	TRBJ1-1	.	TGCGCCAGCAGCTTGGTTGGGGGAGGGAACACTGAAGCTTTCTTT	CASSLVGGGNTEAFF
TRBV4-2	.	TRBJ1-4	.	TGTGCCAGCAGCCAAGATACGGAACAGGGCCATGAAAAACTGTTTTTT	CASSQDTEQGHEKLFF
TRBV30	.	TRBJ2-7	.	TGTGCCTGGAGTAAGGACCTGGGGGGACTCGAGCAGTACTTC	CAWSKDLGGLEQYF
TRBV3-1/TRBV3-2	.	TRBJ1-1	TRBD1	TGTGCCAGCAGCTTCGGACAGGCGGGCACTGAAGCTTTCTTT	CASSFGQAGTEAFF